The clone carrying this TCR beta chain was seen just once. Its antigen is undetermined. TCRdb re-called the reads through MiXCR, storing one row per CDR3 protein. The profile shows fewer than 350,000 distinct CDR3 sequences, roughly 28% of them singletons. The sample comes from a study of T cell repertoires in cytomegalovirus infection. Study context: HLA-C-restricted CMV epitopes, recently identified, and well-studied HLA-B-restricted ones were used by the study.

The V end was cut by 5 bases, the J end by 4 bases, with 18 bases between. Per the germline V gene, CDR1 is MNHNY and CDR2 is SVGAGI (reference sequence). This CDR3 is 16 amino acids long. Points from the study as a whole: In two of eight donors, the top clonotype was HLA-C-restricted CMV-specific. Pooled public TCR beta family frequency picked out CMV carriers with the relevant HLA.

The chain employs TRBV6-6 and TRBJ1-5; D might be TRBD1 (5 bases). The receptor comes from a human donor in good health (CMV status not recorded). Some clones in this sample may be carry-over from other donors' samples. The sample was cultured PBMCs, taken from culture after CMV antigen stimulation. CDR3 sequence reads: CASSPHLGDLNQPQHF. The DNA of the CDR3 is TGTGCCAGCAGTCCCCACCTGGGGGACCTAAATCAGCCCCAGCATTTT.